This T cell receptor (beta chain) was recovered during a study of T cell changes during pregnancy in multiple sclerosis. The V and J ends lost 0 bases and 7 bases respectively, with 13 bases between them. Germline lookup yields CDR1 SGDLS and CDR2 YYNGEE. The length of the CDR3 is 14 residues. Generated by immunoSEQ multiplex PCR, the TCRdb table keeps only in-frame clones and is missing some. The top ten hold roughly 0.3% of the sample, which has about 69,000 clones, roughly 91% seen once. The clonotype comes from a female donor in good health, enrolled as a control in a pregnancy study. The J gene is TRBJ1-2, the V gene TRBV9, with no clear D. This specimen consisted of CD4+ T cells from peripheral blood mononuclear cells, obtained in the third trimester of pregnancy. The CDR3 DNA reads TGTGCCAGCAGCGTAGGAGGAGGAGGGATTGGCTACACCTTC. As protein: CASSVGGGGIGYTF. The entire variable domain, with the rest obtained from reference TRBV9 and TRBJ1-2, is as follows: DSGVTQTPKHLITATGQRVTLRCSPRSGDLSVYWYQQSLDQGLQFLIQYYNGEERAKGNILERFSAQQFPDLHSELNLSSLELGDSALYFCASSVGGGGIGYTFGSGTRLTVV.